This is a list of T cell receptor beta chains from one sample in a study of T cell responses to AZD1222 COVID-19 vaccine. Generated by immunoSEQ multiplex PCR, the TCRdb table keeps only in-frame clones and is missing some. Among 200,000 or so clones listed, 80% to 95% were seen once. The source was peripheral blood, collected on day 0 of AZD1222 vaccination. The receptors were sampled from an adult in good health. Both conserved end residues are part of each CDR3. The order of the fields is J gene, D gene, clone size, V gene, CDR3 protein, CDR3 DNA. A D gene is named only where the DNA matches it firmly. Some rows mark clone size as missing; the rest say once, few, many or name a class of expanded clone.

TRBJ1-1 | NA | NA | TRBV12-3/TRBV12-4 | CASSRGTEAFF | TGTGCCAGCAGCCGGGGCACTGAAGCTTTCTTT
TRBJ2-3 | TRBD2 | once | TRBV7-3 | CASSLAGLVADTQYF | TGTGCCAGCAGTCTCGCGGGACTAGTTGCGGATACGCAGTATTTT
TRBJ1-1 | NA | NA | TRBV6-6 | CASSHTLDTLNTEAFF | TGTGCCAGCAGTCATACTTTGGACACCTTGAACACTGAAGCTTTCTTT
TRBJ1-2 | NA | NA | TRBV2 | CASRISPTGGGYTF | TGTGCCAGCAGAATCTCCCCGACAGGAGGTGGCTACACCTTC
TRBJ1-6 | NA | NA | TRBV7-8 | CASSLAPGLGPNSPLHF | TGTGCCAGCAGCTTAGCTCCGGGACTCGGCCCCAATTCACCCCTCCACTTT
TRBJ2-7 | NA | NA | TRBV6-1 | CASSEPRQEVNEQYF | TGTGCCAGCAGTGAGCCCCGACAGGAGGTCAACGAGCAGTACTTC
TRBJ1-5 | NA | NA | TRBV28 | CASSLRDGPNQPQHF | TGTGCCAGCAGTCTCCGGGACGGACCCAATCAGCCCCAGCATTTT
TRBJ1-1 | NA | NA | TRBV9 | CASSRPGTTEAFF | TGTGCCAGCAGTCGGCCCGGGACCACTGAAGCTTTCTTT
TRBJ2-1 | TRBD2 | NA | TRBV7-9 | CASSFSGRTRDEQFF | TGTGCCAGCAGCTTCAGCGGGAGGACGAGGGATGAGCAGTTCTTC
TRBJ1-1 | TRBD1 | NA | TRBV30 | CAWGNRGRNTEAFF | TGTGCCTGGGGGAACAGGGGGCGAAACACTGAAGCTTTCTTT
TRBJ1-2 | TRBD1 | NA | TRBV5-1 | CASSLGGGGGSYGYTF | TGCGCCAGCAGCTTGGGAGGCGGAGGGGGCAGCTATGGCTACACCTTC
TRBJ2-2 | TRBD2 | NA | TRBV24-1 | CATSDLLPAGGQAGELFF | TGTGCCACCAGTGATTTGCTTCCAGCGGGGGGGCAGGCCGGGGAGCTGTTTTTT
TRBJ1-2 | NA | NA | TRBV12-5 | CASGQPITPGPTKANYGYTF | TGTGCTAGTGGTCAACCCATCACCCCGGGACCCACGAAGGCTAACTATGGCTACACCTTC
TRBJ1-5 | NA | NA | TRBV5-5 | CASRLGGGNQPQHF | TGTGCCAGCCGTCTGGGTGGTGGCAATCAGCCCCAGCATTTT
TRBJ1-1 | NA | NA | TRBV29-1 | CSAQQILNTEAFF | TGCAGCGCCCAACAGATTTTGAACACTGAAGCTTTCTTT
TRBJ1-1 | NA | NA | TRBV5-4 | CASSSGLAEAFF | TGTGCCAGCAGCTCCGGACTAGCTGAAGCTTTCTTT
TRBJ2-5 | TRBD1 | NA | TRBV6-5 | CASSSAGGQGETQYF | TGTGCCAGCAGTTCAGCCGGAGGACAGGGAGAGACCCAGTACTTC
TRBJ1-5 | NA | NA | TRBV19 | CASRGIDDSNQPQHF | TGTGCCAGTAGGGGGATAGATGATAGCAATCAGCCCCAGCATTTT
TRBJ1-4 | NA | NA | TRBV2 | CASRIKRQTTNEKLFF | TGTGCCAGCAGGATAAAACGACAGACAACTAATGAAAAACTGTTTTTT
TRBJ1-2 | NA | NA | TRBV7-2 | CASSLGSGASYGYTF | TGTGCCAGCAGCTTAGGTTCAGGGGCGAGCTATGGCTACACCTTC
TRBJ1-2 | TRBD1 | NA | TRBV27 | CASSLSGQVSHYGYTF | TGTGCCAGCAGTTTATCGGGACAGGTATCTCACTATGGCTACACCTTC
TRBJ2-7 | TRBD1 | NA | TRBV10-3 | CAISSPGTGVRYEQYF | TGTGCCATCAGTTCCCCCGGGACAGGGGTTAGGTACGAGCAGTACTTC
TRBJ1-1 | NA | once | TRBV3-1/TRBV3-2 | CASSQGPGSSFF | TGTGCCAGCAGCCAAGGGCCGGGGAGCTCTTTCTTT
TRBJ2-2 | NA | NA | TRBV6-1 | CASSDLAMGQLFF | TGTGCCAGCAGTGATTTGGCGATGGGCCAGCTGTTTTTT
TRBJ1-3 | NA | NA | TRBV29-1 | CSVGLGGSGNTIYF | TGCAGCGTTGGTCTTGGAGGGTCTGGAAACACCATATATTTT
TRBJ1-2 | TRBD1 | NA | TRBV19 | CASTFITGTGASYGYTF | TGTGCCAGTACATTTATAACCGGGACAGGGGCGAGCTATGGCTACACCTTC
TRBJ2-4 | TRBD2 | NA | TRBV19 | CASSIEASGNIQYF | TGTGCCAGTAGTATCGAGGCTAGCGGGAACATTCAGTACTTC
TRBJ2-3 | TRBD1 | NA | TRBV11-2 | CASSLGTGVLTQYF | TGTGCCAGCAGCTTGGGGACAGGGGTGCTAACGCAGTATTTT
TRBJ1-1 | NA | NA | TRBV7-9 | CASSSLDTEAFF | TGTGCCAGCAGCTCATTAGACACTGAAGCTTTCTTT
TRBJ1-4 | TRBD1 | NA | TRBV5-1 | CASSFTGGELFF | TGCGCCAGCAGCTTTACAGGGGGCGAACTGTTTTTT
TRBJ1-5 | NA | NA | TRBV11-3 | CASSFGDTSRSYSNQPQHF | TGTGCCAGCAGCTTTGGGGACACCTCCCGTTCATATAGCAATCAGCCCCAGCATTTT
TRBJ2-5 | NA | NA | TRBV6-2/TRBV6-3 | CASSYAETDQETQYF | TGTGCCAGCAGTTACGCAGAGACAGATCAAGAGACCCAGTACTTC
TRBJ2-5 | NA | NA | TRBV7-8 | CASSLGRGSEETQYF | TGTGCCAGCAGCTTAGGAAGGGGTAGCGAGGAGACCCAGTACTTC
TRBJ2-1 | NA | once | TRBV28 | CASSLIGQYNEQFF | TGTGCCAGCAGTTTGATCGGACAGTACAATGAGCAGTTCTTC
TRBJ2-2 | TRBD1 | NA | TRBV7-9 | CASSLGQGKRTGELFF | TGTGCCAGCAGCTTAGGACAGGGGAAAAGGACCGGGGAGCTGTTTTTT
TRBJ2-5 | NA | NA | TRBV18 | CASSTSEAEETQYF | TGTGCCAGCTCCACCAGCGAAGCCGAAGAGACCCAGTACTTC
TRBJ1-5 | NA | NA | TRBV27 | CASSSTRDGVSHF | TGTGCCAGCAGTTCCACCCGGGACGGAGTATCGCATTTT
TRBJ1-2 | TRBD1 | once | TRBV5-1 | CASSLGGQGNGYTF | TGCGCCAGCAGCTTGGGGGGACAGGGGAATGGCTACACCTTC
TRBJ1-1 | NA | NA | TRBV19 | CASSIGGITEAFF | TGTGCCAGTAGTATAGGAGGGATCACTGAAGCTTTCTTT
TRBJ1-5 | TRBD1 | once | TRBV9 | CASSLQGVSNQPQHF | TGTGCCAGCAGCCTTCAGGGGGTAAGCAATCAGCCCCAGCATTTT
TRBJ1-1 | NA | once | TRBV19 | CASRIGRGNTEAFF | TGTGCCAGTAGGATAGGGCGAGGGAACACTGAAGCTTTCTTT
TRBJ1-2 | NA | NA | TRBV19 | CASSIVGQPNYGYTF | TGTGCCAGTAGTATAGTGGGGCAACCTAACTATGGCTACACCTTC
TRBJ1-4 | NA | NA | TRBV19 | CASSIGWGNEKLFF | TGTGCCAGTAGTATAGGGTGGGGCAATGAAAAACTGTTTTTT
TRBJ1-2 | NA | NA | TRBV5-5 | CASSLSGNYGYTF | TGTGCCAGCAGCTTGTCAGGGAACTATGGCTACACCTTC
TRBJ2-2 | TRBD2 | NA | TRBV2 | CASSVREVITGELFF | TGTGCCAGCAGTGTGCGGGAGGTGATCACCGGGGAGCTGTTTTTT
TRBJ2-3 | TRBD1 | NA | TRBV6-2/TRBV6-3 | CASSQRSPGQKKTDTQYF | TGTGCCAGCAGCCAAAGGTCACCGGGACAGAAGAAAACAGATACGCAGTATTTT